Sequencing of this T cell receptor beta chain was carried out in a study of T cells in Graves' hyperthyroidism and ophthalmopathy. Amplification targeted TCR beta CDR3 regions from RNA transcripts. The primer set for the first-round RT-PCR of the TCR CDR3 was HTBI. TCRdb re-called the multiplex PCR reads with MiXCR, one entry per CDR3 protein. The sample carries 300,000 to 350,000 distinct CDR3 sequences, about 15% recorded once. V was shortened by 5 bases and J by 7 bases, with 21 bases between the two germline ends. In germline, CDR1 is SGHTA, CDR2 FQGNSA. The CDR3 runs to 15 residues. This clonotype was recorded many times.

This sequence originates from a young woman with Graves' hyperthyroidism. The chain uses TRBV7-2 and TRBJ2-7; the D call may be TRBD1 or TRBD2 (5 bases each). The sequencing input was blood. This CDR3 is CASSARDQRRDEQYF. The CDR3, as DNA: TGTGCCAGCAGCGCCCGGGACCAAAGAAGGGATGAGCAGTACTTC.